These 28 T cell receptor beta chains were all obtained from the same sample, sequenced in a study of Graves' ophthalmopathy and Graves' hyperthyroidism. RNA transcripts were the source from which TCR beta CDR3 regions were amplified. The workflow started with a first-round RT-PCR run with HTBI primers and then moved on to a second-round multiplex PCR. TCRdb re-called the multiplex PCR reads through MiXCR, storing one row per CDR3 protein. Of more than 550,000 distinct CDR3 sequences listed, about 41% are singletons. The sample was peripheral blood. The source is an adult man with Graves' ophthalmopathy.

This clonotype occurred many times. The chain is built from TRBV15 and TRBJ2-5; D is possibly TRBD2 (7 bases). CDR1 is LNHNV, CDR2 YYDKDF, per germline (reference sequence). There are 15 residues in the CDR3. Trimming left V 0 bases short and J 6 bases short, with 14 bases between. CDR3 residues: CATSRDRGRGKTQYF. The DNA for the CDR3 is TGTGCCACCAGCAGAGATCGAGGGAGGGGGAAGACCCAGTACTTC.

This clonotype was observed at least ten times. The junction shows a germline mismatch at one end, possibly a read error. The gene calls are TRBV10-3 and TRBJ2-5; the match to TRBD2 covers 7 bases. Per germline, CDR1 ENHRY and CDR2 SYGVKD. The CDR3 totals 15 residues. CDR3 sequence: CATSASGGKEETQYF. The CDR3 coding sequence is TGTGCCACCAGTGCTAGCGGTGGAAAGGAAGAGACCCAGTACTTC.

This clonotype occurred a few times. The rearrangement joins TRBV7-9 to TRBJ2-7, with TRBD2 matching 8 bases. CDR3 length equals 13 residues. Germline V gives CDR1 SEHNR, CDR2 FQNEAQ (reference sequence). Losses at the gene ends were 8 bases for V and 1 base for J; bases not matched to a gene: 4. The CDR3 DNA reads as TGTGCCAGCGGGCGGGAGGTTTCCTACGAGCAGTACTTC. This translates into CASGREVSYEQYF.

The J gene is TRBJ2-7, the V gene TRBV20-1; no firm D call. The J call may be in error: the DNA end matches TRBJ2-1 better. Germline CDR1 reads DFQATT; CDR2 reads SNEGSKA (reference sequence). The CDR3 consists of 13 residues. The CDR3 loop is CSAHPRTYNEQFF. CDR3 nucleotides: TGCAGTGCTCACCCTCGGACCTACAATGAGCAGTTCTTC.

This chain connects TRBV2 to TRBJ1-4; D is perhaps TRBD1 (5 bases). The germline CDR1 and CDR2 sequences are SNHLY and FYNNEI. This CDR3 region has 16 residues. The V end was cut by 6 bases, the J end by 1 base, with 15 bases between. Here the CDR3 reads CASRTQGVITNEKLFF. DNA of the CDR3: TGTGCCAGCAGGACGCAGGGTGTCATAACTAATGAAAAACTGTTTTTT.

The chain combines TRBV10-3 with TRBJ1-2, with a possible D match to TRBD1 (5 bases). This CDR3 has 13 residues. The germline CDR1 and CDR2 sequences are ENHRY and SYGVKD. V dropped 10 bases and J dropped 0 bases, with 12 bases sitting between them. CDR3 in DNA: TGTGCCAGCACCCAGGGCTCTAACTATGGCTACACCTTC. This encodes CASTQGSNYGYTF.

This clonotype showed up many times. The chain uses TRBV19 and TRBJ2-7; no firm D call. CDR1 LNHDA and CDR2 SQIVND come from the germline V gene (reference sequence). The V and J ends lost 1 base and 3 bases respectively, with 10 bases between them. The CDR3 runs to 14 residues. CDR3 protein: CASSIVADRYEQYF. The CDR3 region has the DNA TGTGCCAGTAGTATAGTGGCAGACCGCTACGAGCAGTACTTC.

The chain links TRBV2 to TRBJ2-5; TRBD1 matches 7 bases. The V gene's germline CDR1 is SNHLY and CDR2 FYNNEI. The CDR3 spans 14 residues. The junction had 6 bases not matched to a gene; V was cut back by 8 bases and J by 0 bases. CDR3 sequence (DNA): TGTGCCAGCGTCACCGGGACAGACCAAGAGACCCAGTACTTC. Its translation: CASVTGTDQETQYF.

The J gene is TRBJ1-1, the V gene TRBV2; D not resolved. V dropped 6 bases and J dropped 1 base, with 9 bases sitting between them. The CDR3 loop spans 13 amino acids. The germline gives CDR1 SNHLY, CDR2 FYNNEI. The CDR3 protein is CASSAYKNTEAFF. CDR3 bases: TGTGCCAGCAGCGCTTACAAGAACACTGAAGCTTTCTTT.

DNA of the CDR3: TGCAGTGCTAGAGACCCCGGTGGAAGTGAAAAACTGTTTTTT. The encoded protein is CSARDPGGSEKLFF. The rearrangement uses TRBV20-1 and TRBJ1-4; D call uncertain. V lost 0 bases and J 7 bases, leaving 12 bases between the germline ends. The CDR3 spans 14 residues. CDR1 is DFQATT and CDR2 is SNEGSKA in the germline V gene (reference sequence).

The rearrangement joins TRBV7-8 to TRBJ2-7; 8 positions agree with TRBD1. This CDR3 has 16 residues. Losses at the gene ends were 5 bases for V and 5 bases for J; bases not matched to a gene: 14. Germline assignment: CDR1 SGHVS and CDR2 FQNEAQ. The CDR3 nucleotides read TGTGCCAGCAGCCCGCCTCCTGGACAGGGAAACAACGAGCAGTACTTC. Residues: CASSPPPGQGNNEQYF.

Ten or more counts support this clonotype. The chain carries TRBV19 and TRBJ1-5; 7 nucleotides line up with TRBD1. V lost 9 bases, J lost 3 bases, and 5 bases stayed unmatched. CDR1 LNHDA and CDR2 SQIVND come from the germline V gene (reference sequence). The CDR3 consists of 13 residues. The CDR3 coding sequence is TGTGCCAGAACAGACAGGGACAATCAGCCCCAGCATTTT. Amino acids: CARTDRDNQPQHF.

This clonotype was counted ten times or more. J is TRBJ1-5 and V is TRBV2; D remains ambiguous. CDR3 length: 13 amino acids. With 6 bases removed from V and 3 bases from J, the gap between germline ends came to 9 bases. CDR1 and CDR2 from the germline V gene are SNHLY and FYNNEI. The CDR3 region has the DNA TGTGCCAGCAGCCCCGAGAACAATCAGCCCCAGCATTTT. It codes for CASSPENNQPQHF.

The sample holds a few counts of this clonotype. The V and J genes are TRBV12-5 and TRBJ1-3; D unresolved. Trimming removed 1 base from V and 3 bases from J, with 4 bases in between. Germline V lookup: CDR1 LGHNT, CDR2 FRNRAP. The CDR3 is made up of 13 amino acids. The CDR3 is CASGLGVGNTIYF. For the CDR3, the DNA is TGTGCTAGTGGTTTGGGCGTTGGAAACACCATATATTTT.

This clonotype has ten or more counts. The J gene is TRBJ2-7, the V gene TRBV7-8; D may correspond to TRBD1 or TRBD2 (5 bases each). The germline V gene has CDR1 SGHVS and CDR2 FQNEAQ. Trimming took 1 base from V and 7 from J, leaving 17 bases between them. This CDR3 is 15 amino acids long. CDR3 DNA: TGTGCCAGCAGCTTAGGAGGGGTAGGCGTAGGGGAGCAGTACTTC. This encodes CASSLGGVGVGEQYF.

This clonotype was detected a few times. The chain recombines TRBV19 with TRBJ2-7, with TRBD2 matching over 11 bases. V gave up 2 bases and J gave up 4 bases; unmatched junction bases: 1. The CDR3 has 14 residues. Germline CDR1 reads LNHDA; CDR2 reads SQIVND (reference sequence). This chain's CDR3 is CASSILAGGYEQYF. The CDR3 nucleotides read TGTGCCAGTAGTATACTAGCGGGAGGTTACGAGCAGTACTTC.

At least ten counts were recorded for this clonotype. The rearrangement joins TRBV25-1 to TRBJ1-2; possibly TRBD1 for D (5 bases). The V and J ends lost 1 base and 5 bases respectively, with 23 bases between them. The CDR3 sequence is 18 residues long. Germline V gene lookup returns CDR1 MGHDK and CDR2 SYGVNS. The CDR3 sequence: CASSELSVPPPGLYGYTF. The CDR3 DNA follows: TGTGCCAGCAGTGAATTATCAGTTCCGCCGCCAGGGCTATATGGCTACACCTTC.

The CDR3 loop is CASSAPGQRLNTEAFF. CDR3 coding DNA: TGTGCCAGCAGTGCCCCGGGACAAAGGTTGAACACTGAAGCTTTCTTT. V gene TRBV25-1 combines with J gene TRBJ1-1; D is possibly TRBD1 (6 bases). The CDR3 is 16 residues long. Germline V gives CDR1 MGHDK, CDR2 SYGVNS. V shed 4 bases and J shed 0 bases, with 15 bases lying between them.

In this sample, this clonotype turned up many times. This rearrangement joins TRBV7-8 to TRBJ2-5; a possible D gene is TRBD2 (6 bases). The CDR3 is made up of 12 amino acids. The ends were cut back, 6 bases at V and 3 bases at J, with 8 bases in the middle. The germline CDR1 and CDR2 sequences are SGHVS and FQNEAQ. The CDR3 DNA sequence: TGTGCCAGCAGGACGGGGGAAGAGACCCAGTACTTC. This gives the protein CASRTGEETQYF.

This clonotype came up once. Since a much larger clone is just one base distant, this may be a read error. DNA for the CDR3: TGCGCCAGCAGCCAAGAAGAGGTGAAACATGGCTACACCTTC. Residues: CASSQEEVKHGYTF. The V and J genes are TRBV14 and TRBJ1-2; no reliable D call. The germline CDR1 and CDR2 sequences are SGHDN and FVKESK. The CDR3 contains 14 residues.

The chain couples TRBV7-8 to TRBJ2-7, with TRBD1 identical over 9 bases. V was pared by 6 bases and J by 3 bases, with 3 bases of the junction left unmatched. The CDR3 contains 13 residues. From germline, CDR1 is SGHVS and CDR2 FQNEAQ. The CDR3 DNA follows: TGTGCCAGCAGACAGGGGGCAGTCTACGAGCAGTACTTC. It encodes CASRQGAVYEQYF.

CDR3 sequence (DNA): TGCGCCAGCAGCTCCGGGACAGGGGGACGCGAGCAGTACTTC. Residues: CASSSGTGGREQYF. The chain employs TRBV5-1 and TRBJ2-7; 11 positions match TRBD1. The CDR3 contains 14 residues. V was pared by 3 bases and J by 6 bases, with 5 bases of the junction left unmatched. The V gene's germline CDR1 is SGHRS and CDR2 YFSETQ.

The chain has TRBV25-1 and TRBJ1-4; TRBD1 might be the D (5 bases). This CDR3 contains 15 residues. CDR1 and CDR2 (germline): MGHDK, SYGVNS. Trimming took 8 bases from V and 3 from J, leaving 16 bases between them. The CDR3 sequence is CASSPAGEPNEKLFF. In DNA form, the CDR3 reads TGTGCCAGCTCACCAGCGGGGGAACCTAATGAAAAACTGTTTTTT.

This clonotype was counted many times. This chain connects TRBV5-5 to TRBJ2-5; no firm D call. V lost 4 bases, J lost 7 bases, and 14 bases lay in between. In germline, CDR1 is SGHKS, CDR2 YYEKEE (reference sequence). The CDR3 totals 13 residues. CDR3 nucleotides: TGTGCCAGCAGCGAGAGACATGGGGTGACCCAGTACTTC. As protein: CASSERHGVTQYF.

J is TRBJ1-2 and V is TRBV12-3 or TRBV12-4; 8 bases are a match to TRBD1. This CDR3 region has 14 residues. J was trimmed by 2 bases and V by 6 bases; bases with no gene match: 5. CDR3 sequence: CASRGRQGNYGYTF. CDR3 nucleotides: TGTGCCAGCAGAGGGCGACAGGGGAACTATGGCTACACCTTC.

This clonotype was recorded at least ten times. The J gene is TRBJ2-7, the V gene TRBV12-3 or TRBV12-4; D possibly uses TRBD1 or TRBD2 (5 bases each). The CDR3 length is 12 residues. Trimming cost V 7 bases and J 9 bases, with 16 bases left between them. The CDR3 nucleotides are TGTGCCAGCACCTGGGATCGGGACCGGCAGTACTTC. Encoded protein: CASTWDRDRQYF.

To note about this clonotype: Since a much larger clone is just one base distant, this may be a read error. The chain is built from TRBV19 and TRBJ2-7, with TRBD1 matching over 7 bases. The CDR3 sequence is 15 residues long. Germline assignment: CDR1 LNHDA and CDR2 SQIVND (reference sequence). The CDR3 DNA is TGTGCCAGTGGTATAGCGACAGGGTCGGTCTACGAGCAGTACTTC. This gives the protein CASGIATGSVYEQYF.

The CDR3 DNA sequence: TGCGCCAGCAGCAAGGGACAGGCCAACGAGCAGTACTTC. Translation gives CASSKGQANEQYF. V usage is TRBV5-1 and J usage is TRBJ2-7; TRBD1 matches at 8 bases. CDR1 SGHRS and CDR2 YFSETQ come from the germline V gene. The CDR3 spans 13 residues. After removal of 4 bases from V and 5 bases from J, the junction contained 5 bases not matched to a gene.